This T cell receptor beta chain is from a study of cytomegalovirus exposure and HLA in healthy donors. Whole-study findings and limits: It emerged from a later analysis that several of the most significant clusters appeared to be linked to common viral pathogens. When presence/absence was analysed, sequencing depth was taken to be roughly uniform across donors.

PCR employed 60 Vbeta and 13 Jbeta primers. Sequenced by immunoSEQ multiplex PCR; TCRdb stores in-frame clones only, minus some. The table lists approximately 170,000 clones, around three quarters of them singletons. As regards this clone: Its cognate antigen is unknown.

This CDR3 comprises 15 residues. Germline V lookup: CDR1 LNHDA, CDR2 SQIVND (reference sequence). Trimming stripped 5 bases from V and 2 bases from J, with 16 bases between. This rearrangement joins TRBV19 to TRBJ2-7; D ambiguous. Sequencing used PBMCs. The clonotype originates from a woman in her late teens or twenties in good health and CMV-seronegative. The CDR3 DNA reads as TGTGCCAGTAGTGTCGCGGAATCTGAGACCTACGAGCAGTACTTC. Translating gives CASSVAESETYEQYF.